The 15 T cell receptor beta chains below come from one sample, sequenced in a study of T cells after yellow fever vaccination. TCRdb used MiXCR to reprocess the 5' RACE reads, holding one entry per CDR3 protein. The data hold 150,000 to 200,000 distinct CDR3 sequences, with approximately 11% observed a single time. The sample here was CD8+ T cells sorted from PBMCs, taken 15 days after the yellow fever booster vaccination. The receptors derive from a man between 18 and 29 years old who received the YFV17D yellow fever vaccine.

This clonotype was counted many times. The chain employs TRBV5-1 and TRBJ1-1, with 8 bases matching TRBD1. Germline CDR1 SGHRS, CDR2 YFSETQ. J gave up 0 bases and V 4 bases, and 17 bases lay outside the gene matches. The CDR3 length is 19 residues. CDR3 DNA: TGCGCCAGCAGCCAACTGACAGGGGACACCGATCTGATGAACACTGAAGCTTTCTTT. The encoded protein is CASSQLTGDTDLMNTEAFF. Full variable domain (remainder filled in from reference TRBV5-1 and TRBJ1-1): KAGVTQTPRYLIKTRGQQVTLSCSPISGHRSVSWYQQTPGQGLQFLFEYFSETQRNKGNFPGRFSGRQFSNSRSEMNVSTLELGDSALYLCASSQLTGDTDLMNTEAFFGQGTRLTVV.

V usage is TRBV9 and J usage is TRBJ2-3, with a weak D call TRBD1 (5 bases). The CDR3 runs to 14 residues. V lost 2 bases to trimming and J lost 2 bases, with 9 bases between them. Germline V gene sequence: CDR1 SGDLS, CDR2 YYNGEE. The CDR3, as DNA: TGTGCCAGCAGCGTGGCAGGGATCACAGATACGCAGTATTTT. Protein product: CASSVAGITDTQYF.

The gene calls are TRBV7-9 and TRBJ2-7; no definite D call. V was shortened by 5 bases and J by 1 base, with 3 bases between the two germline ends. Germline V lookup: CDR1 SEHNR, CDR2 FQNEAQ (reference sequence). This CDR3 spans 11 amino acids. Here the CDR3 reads CASSRSYEQYV. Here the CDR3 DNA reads TGTGCCAGCAGCCGGTCCTACGAGCAGTACGTC.

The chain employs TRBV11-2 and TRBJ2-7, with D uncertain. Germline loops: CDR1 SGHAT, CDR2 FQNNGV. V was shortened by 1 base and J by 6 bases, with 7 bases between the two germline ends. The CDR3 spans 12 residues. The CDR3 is CASSLGLREQYV. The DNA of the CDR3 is TGTGCCAGCAGCTTAGGTCTTCGCGAGCAGTACGTC.

CDR3 region: CASSQGFGGAQPQHF. The CDR3 bases are TGTGCCAGCAGCCAAGGCTTCGGGGGGGCTCAGCCCCAGCATTTT. The chain has TRBV3-1 and TRBJ1-5; the D gene is possibly TRBD1 (6 bases). The germline V gene encodes CDR1 LGHDT and CDR2 YNNKEL (reference sequence). Trimming cost V 1 base and J 6 bases, with 13 bases left between them. The CDR3 is 15 amino acids.

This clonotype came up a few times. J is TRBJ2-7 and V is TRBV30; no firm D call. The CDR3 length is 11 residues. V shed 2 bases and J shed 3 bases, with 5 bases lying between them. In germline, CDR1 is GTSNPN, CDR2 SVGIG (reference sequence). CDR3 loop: CAWSPNYEQYF. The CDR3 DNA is TGTGCCTGGAGTCCAAACTACGAGCAGTACTTC.

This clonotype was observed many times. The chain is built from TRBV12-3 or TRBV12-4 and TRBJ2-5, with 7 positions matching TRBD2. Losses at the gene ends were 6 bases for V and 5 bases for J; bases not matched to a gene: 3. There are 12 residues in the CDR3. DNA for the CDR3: TGTGCCAGCAGACCCGGGGGGGAGACCCAGTACTTC. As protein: CASRPGGETQYF.

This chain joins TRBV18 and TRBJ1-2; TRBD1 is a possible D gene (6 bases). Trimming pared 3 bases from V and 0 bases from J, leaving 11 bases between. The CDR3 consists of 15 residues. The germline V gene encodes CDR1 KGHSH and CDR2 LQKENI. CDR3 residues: CASSPPGHANYGYTF. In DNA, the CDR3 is TGTGCCAGCTCACCTCCGGGACATGCTAACTATGGCTACACCTTC.

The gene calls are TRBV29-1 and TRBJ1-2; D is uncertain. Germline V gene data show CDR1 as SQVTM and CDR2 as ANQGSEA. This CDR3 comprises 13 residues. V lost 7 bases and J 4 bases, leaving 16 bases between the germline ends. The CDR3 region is CSARSAVSYGYTF. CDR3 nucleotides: TGCAGCGCACGATCGGCGGTCTCCTATGGCTACACCTTC.

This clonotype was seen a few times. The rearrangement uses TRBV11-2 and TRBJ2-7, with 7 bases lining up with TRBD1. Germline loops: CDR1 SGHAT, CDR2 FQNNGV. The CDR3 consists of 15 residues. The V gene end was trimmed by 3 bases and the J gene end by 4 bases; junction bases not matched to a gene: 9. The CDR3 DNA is TGTGCCAGCAGCTTCGGTCGACAGGGCCTATACGAGCAGTACGTC. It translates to CASSFGRQGLYEQYV.

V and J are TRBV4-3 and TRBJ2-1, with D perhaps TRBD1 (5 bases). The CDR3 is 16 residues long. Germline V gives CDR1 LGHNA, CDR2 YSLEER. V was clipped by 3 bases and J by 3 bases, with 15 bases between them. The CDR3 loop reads CASSHRFQGYYNEQFF. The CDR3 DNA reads TGCGCCAGCAGCCACAGATTCCAGGGATACTACAATGAGCAGTTCTTC.

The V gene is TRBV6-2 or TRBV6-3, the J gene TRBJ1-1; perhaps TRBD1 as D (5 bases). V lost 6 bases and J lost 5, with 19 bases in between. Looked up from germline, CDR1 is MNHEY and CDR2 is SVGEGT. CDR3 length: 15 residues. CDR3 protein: CASRSSWGGRTEAFF. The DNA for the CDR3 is TGTGCCAGCAGATCCTCTTGGGGGGGTCGGACTGAAGCTTTCTTT.

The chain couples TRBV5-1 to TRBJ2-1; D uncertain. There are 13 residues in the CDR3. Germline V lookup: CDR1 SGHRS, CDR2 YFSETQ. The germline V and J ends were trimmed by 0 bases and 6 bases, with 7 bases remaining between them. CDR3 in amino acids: CASSLGLSNEQFF. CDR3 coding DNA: TGCGCCAGCAGCTTGGGCCTTTCCAATGAGCAGTTCTTC.

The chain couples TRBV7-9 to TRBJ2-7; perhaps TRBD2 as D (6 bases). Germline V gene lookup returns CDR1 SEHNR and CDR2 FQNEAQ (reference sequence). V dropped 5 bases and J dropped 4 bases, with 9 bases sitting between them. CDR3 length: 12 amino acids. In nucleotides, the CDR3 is TGTGCCAGCAGCCGTGGGGGGTACGAGCAGTACTTC. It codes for CASSRGGYEQYF. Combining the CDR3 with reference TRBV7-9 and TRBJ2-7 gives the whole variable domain DTGVSQNPRHKITKRGQNVTFRCDPISEHNRLYWYRQTLGQGPEFLTYFQNEAQLEKSRLLSDRFSAERPKGSFSTLEIQRTEQGDSAMYLCASSRGGYEQYFGPGTRLTVT.

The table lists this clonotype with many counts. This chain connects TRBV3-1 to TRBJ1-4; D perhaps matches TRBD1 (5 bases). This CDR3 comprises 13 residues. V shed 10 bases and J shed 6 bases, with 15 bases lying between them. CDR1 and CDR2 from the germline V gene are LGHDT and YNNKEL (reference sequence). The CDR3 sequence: CATEGDTDEKLFF. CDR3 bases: TGTGCCACAGAAGGGGATACTGATGAAAAACTGTTTTTT.